Below are 9 T cell receptor beta chains sequenced from a single sample in a study of human T cells and chemical hapten exposure. TCRdb used MiXCR to reprocess the RACE reads, holding one entry per CDR3 protein. The sample lists about 130,000 distinct CDR3 sequences; 8.5% to 9.5% were seen once. Time point specified: healthy volunteer bleed at 2 weeks. From whole blood left unfractionated, total RNA was extracted. Sequenced material: whole blood. All receptors derive from a male donor in good health. Some clones in this sample may be carry-over from other donors' samples.

V usage is TRBV12-5 and J usage is TRBJ2-1; TRBD1 matches at 11 bases. V trimming: 3 bases; J trimming: 10 bases; junction bases outside the gene matches: 8. The CDR3 consists of 15 residues. Germline V CDR1 and CDR2: LGHNT, FRNRAP. CDR3 sequence reads: CASGLVGQGDVEQFF. Here the CDR3 DNA reads TGTGCTAGTGGTTTAGTGGGACAGGGGGATGTGGAGCAGTTCTTC.

The chain employs TRBV14 and TRBJ2-7; possibly TRBD1 for D (6 bases). The CDR3 totals 14 residues. Germline CDR1 SGHDN, CDR2 FVKESK. The V and J ends lost 1 base and 3 bases respectively, with 10 bases between them. This chain's CDR3 is CASSQGARGYEQYF. DNA for the CDR3: TGTGCCAGCAGCCAAGGAGCCAGGGGCTACGAGCAGTACTTC. Combining the CDR3 with reference TRBV14 and TRBJ2-7 gives the whole variable domain EAGVTQFPSHSVIEKGQTVTLRCDPISGHDNLYWYRRVMGKEIKFLLHFVKESKQDESGMPNNRFLAERTGGTYSTLKVQPAELEDSGVYFCASSQGARGYEQYFGPGTRLTVT.

This clonotype was recorded a few times. This chain uses TRBV12-3 or TRBV12-4 with TRBJ1-5, with D possibly TRBD1 on 6 matching bases. The CDR3 loop spans 13 amino acids. Trimming pared 6 bases from V and 3 bases from J, leaving 9 bases between. The CDR3 sequence is CASRQGHNQPQHF. CDR3 in DNA: TGTGCCAGCAGACAGGGACACAATCAGCCCCAGCATTTT.

The chain carries TRBV20-1 and TRBJ2-3; D unresolved. Trimming removed 0 bases at V and 0 bases at J, with 4 bases between. Germline CDR1 and CDR2: DFQATT and SNEGSKA (reference sequence). The CDR3 consists of 13 residues. CDR3 DNA: TGCAGTGCTAGAGAGGTTAGCACAGATACGCAGTATTTT. Translation: CSAREVSTDTQYF.

At least ten counts were recorded for this clonotype. The chain joins TRBV7-6 to TRBJ1-1, with 9 positions matching TRBD1. The J segment lost 5 bases and the V segment lost 6 bases, leaving 10 bases of the junction unmatched. The CDR3 has 15 amino acids. Germline V gives CDR1 SGHVS, CDR2 FNYEAQ. The DNA of the CDR3 is TGTGCCAGCAGTGCCGGGACAGGGTCTCATACTGAAGCTTTCTTT. This gives the protein CASSAGTGSHTEAFF.

The V gene is TRBV7-9, the J gene TRBJ1-1; D gene ambiguous. Germline assignment: CDR1 SEHNR and CDR2 FQNEAQ (reference sequence). V lost 5 bases, J lost 8 bases, and 12 bases lay in between. This CDR3 has 12 residues. The CDR3 protein is CASSAGIAEAFF. The CDR3 coding sequence is TGTGCCAGCAGCGCCGGGATAGCAGAAGCTTTCTTT.

The chain carries TRBV5-1 and TRBJ2-1; perhaps TRBD2 as D (6 bases). From germline, CDR1 is SGHRS and CDR2 YFSETQ. V gave up 6 bases and J gave up 6 bases, with 19 bases separating them. The CDR3 is made up of 15 amino acids. Here the CDR3 reads CASTSGGHGRNEQFF. The CDR3 bases are TGCGCCAGCACCTCTGGAGGGCACGGTCGCAATGAGCAGTTCTTC.

V is TRBV14 and J is TRBJ1-1, with 12 positions matching TRBD1. Germline V gene sequence: CDR1 SGHDN, CDR2 FVKESK. The CDR3 runs to 15 residues. V was pared by 4 bases and J by 5 bases, with 5 bases of the junction left unmatched. CDR3 protein: CASSLGTGGRTEAFF. DNA of the CDR3: TGTGCCAGCAGCCTTGGGACAGGGGGCAGGACTGAAGCTTTCTTT. The variable domain in full, completed from reference TRBV14 and TRBJ1-1, reads EAGVTQFPSHSVIEKGQTVTLRCDPISGHDNLYWYRRVMGKEIKFLLHFVKESKQDESGMPNNRFLAERTGGTYSTLKVQPAELEDSGVYFCASSLGTGGRTEAFFGQGTRLTVV.

In this sample, this clonotype turned up a few times. The rearrangement uses TRBV5-4 and TRBJ1-2, with D possibly matching TRBD1 (5 bases). The CDR3 has 15 residues. V shed 0 bases and J shed 4 bases, with 13 bases lying between them. Germline V gene lookup returns CDR1 SGHNT and CDR2 YYREEE (reference sequence). The CDR3 loop reads CASSLAGLGSYGYTF. The CDR3 nucleotides are TGTGCCAGCAGCTTGGCAGGGTTGGGCAGCTATGGCTACACCTTC. Combining the CDR3 with reference TRBV5-4 and TRBJ1-2 gives the whole variable domain ETGVTQSPTHLIKTRGQQVTLRCSSQSGHNTVSWYQQALGQGPQFIFQYYREEENGRGNFPPRFSGLQFPNYSSELNVNALELDDSALYLCASSLAGLGSYGYTFGSGTRLTVV.